Given below is one T cell receptor beta chain in context. Its antigen remains undetermined. Base quality data are lacking; no much larger clone is found one base away. This record belongs to a study of beta chain features in type 1 diabetes (dated by TCRdb to 2016 to 2018). For the study in its entirety: Mean age, gender distribution, total cell number and subset yield were not different between patients and healthy donors. Regulatory and stem cell-like memory subsets were isolated from only 8 patients and 8 healthy donors, whereas naive and central memory subsets came from all 30 or so donors. Across all samples, about 110 million sorted cells were examined, and cell number per subset correlated strongly with RNA yield. In the study, TCRB repertoires of sorted circulating CD4+ T cell subsets from recently diagnosed type 1 diabetes patients were compared with those of matched healthy donors. The study at large found these results: PCR might favor shorter templates, but patient and control samples were amplified and corrected together, so any skew would affect both groups equally. Because cDNA was sequenced instead of genomic DNA, activated cells with high expression could be over-represented, although the groups did not differ in activation or CD3 levels. At VDJ recombination sites, patients with type 1 diabetes made fewer insertions and deleted more nucleotides, a pattern implying thymic rearrangement abnormalities. A moderate but significant shortening of TCRB CDR3 length was observed in type 1 diabetes patients in all four CD4+ subsets. Because the HLA sub-analyses included only small numbers of individuals, any influence of HLA type on TCRB rearrangement was left unresolved. Naive, central memory and regulatory TCRB repertoires appeared to be more similar among patients than among healthy donors.

Each donor gave one peripheral blood draw, averaging approximately 0.12 L, which was collected into heparinised tubes. A BD FACSAria II and a panel including CD45RO, CCR7, CD25, CD127, CD95 and CD27 were used to sort naive, central memory, regulatory and stem cell-like memory CD4+ T cells. Every sorted population had a purity above 95%. PBMCs were separated immediately by Lymphoprep density gradient centrifugation and were stained directly, without being cultured. Samples were stained and sorted in pairs, with one healthy donor and one patient per experiment, so that batch effects were minimized. The High Capacity cDNA Reverse Transcription Kit was used to reverse transcribe all of the isolated RNA, meaning that expressed TCRB transcripts were what got sequenced. Deep immunoSEQ sequencing was applied to naive, central memory and regulatory T cell samples, giving an average of about 3.4 million total reads per sample. Sorted cells were lysed in RLT buffer, and RNA was extracted using DNase-treated RNeasy Micro or Mini kits according to cell number. Each cell subset was processed separately to prevent cross-contamination, with patient and healthy donor samples processed together. The immunoSEQ multiplex PCR was used to amplify TCRB sequences from cDNA, yielding 87-bp fragments that span the CDR3 region. Sequencing of the amplicons was performed on the Illumina HiSeq platform. Per the source publication's procedure: PCR bias was corrected computationally using synthetic template baselines, and reads within Hamming distance 2 were collapsed, with unmergeable singletons discarded. Reads were aligned against IMGT to assign V, D and J genes, CDR3 length and insertions or deletions at six rearrangement sites. Within each subset, clonotype counts were normalized to sorted cell number, and only after that were true diversity and Gini coefficients computed with the tcR R package. Repertoire sharing was quantified using the overlap coefficient calculated on TCRB nucleotide sequences. As a proxy for the pre-selection repertoire, out-of-frame TCRB sequences from naive cells were analyzed. TCRdb re-hosts the immuneACCESS table, in-frame sequences only. Its copies lack some clones; in the studies checked, an unresolved V gene accounts for under half of them, and the cause for the rest is not known. V, J and clone size derive from that table, while D and trimming were established from the DNA sequence. The sample table lists hundreds of thousands of clones, about 17% of them with a count of one. About 0.02% of the sample comes from the top ten.

CDR1 and CDR2 are read off the germline V gene (reference sequence) as MNHNY and SVGAGI. Spanning cysteine to phenylalanine, the CDR3 consists of 14 amino acids. Just CDR3 DNA is preserved here, 42 bases in frame from base 1. For this chain, trimming is 7 bases at the V end and 5 bases at the J end, and the number of junction bases without a gene match is 7. The chain joins TRBV6-6 to TRBJ1-5; 8 middle bases align to TRBD1. The source material was naive CD4+ T cells from blood. The sample's cell subset or site, from its label and the paper: true naive CD4+ T cells. This clonotype originated in a woman between 18 and 29 years old in good health. The DNA reads TGTGCCAGCATCCGTTTACAGGGGGATCAGCCCCAGCATTTT. Its protein is CASIRLQGDQPQHF.